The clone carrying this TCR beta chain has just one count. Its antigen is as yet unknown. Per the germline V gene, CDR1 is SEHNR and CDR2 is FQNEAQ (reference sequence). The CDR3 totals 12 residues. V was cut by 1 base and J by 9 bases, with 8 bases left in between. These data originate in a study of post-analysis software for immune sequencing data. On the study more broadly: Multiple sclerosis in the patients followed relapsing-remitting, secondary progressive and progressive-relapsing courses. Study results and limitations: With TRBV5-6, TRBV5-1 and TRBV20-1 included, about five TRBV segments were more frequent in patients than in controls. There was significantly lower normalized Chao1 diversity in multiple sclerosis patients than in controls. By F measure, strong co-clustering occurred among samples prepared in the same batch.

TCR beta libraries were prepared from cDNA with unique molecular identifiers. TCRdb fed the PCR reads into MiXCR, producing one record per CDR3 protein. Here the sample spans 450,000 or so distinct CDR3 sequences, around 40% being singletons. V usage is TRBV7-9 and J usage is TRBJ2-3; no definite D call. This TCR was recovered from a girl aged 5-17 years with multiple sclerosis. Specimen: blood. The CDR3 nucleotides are TGTGCCAGCAGCTTAGACCCAGTCACGCAGTATTTT. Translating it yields CASSLDPVTQYF.